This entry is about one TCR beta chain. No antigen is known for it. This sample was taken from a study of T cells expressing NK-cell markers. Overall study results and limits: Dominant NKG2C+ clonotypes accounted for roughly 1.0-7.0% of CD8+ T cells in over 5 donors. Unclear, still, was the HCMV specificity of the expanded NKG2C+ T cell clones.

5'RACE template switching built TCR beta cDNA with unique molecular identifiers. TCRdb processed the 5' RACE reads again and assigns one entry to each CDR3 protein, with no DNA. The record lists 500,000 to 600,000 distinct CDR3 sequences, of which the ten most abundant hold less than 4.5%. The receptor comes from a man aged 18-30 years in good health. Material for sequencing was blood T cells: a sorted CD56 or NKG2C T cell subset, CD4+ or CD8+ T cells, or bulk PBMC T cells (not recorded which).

Here the CDR3 reads CASSPPQETQYF. The V gene is TRBV28, the J gene TRBJ2-5; TCRdb indicates TRBD1, and absent DNA this call remains unverified. Germline V gene data show CDR1 as MDHEN and CDR2 as SYDVKM. The CDR3 totals 12 residues.